This T cell receptor beta chain stems from a study of blood T cell repertoires in COVID-19. Study-wide background: Donors in the United States, Italy and Spain gave samples during acute or convalescent COVID-19. PBMCs, B-cell-depleted T cells, or T cells were the source of the cDNA or gDNA that made up the material.

How the authors handled the data: Reference gene primer amplification gave nucleated cell count estimates. Assay: immunoSEQ multiplex PCR; the TCRdb copy retains only in-frame clones and omits some. D and trimming were read from the DNA, whereas the V and J calls and clone size are those reported in that table. The sample shows about 410,000 clones, about 89% of them seen only once. This TCR was sampled from a woman aged 40 to 55 with COVID-19, enrolled during active disease. The sample consisted of peripheral blood.

The CDR3 nucleotides read TGTGCCAGCAGTGAAGCGCTTCGACTAGCCAAAGGGAATGAGCAGTTCTTC. This sequence encodes CASSEALRLAKGNEQFF. This chain uses TRBV6-1 with TRBJ2-1, with TRBD2 matching over 7 bases. The CDR3 totals 17 residues. Unmatched junction bases numbered 12, after V lost 0 bases and J lost 7 bases. Looked up from germline, CDR1 is MNHNS and CDR2 is SASEGT.